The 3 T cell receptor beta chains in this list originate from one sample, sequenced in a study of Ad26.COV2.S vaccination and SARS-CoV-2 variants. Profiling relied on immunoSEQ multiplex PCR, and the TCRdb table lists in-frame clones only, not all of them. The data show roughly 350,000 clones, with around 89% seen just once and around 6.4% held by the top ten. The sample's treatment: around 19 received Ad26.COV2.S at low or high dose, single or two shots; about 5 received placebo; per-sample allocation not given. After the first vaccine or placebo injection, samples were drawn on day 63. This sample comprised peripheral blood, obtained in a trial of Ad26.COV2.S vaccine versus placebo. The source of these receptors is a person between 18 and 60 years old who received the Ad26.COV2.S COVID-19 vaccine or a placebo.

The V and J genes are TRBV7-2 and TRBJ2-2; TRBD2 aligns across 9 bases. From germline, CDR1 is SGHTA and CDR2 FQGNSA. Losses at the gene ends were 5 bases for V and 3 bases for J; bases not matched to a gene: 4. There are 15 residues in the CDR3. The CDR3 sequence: CASSARLADTGELFF. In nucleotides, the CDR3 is TGTGCCAGCAGCGCCCGACTAGCGGACACCGGGGAGCTGTTTTTT.

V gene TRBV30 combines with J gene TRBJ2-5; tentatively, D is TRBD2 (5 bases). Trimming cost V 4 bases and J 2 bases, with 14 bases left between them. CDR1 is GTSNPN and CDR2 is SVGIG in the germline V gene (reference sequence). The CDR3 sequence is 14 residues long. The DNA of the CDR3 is TGTGCCTGGACCAGCGGAAGAGGGCAAGAGACCCAGTACTTC. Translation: CAWTSGRGQETQYF.

CDR3 DNA sequence: TGCGCCAGCAGCTTGGCAGGGGCCCCTGAAGCTTTCTTT. Translation: CASSLAGAPEAFF. The chain has TRBV5-1 and TRBJ1-1; D is possibly TRBD1 (6 bases). Per germline, CDR1 SGHRS and CDR2 YFSETQ. This CDR3 has 13 amino acids. Trimming cost V 0 bases and J 6 bases, with 9 bases left between them.